One T cell receptor beta chain is described in this entry. The antigen remains undetermined. TCRdb reanalyzed the 5' RACE reads and collapses them to one entry per CDR3 protein, without DNA. Its clone listing holds 500,000 to 700,000 distinct CDR3 sequences. This sample was taken from a study of T cells expressing NK-cell markers. Whole-study context: Underlying the TCR beta repertoires were sorted CD3+CD56+NKG2C+, CD3+CD56+NKG2C- and CD3+CD56-NKG2C+ T cells.

Study-level points and caveats: Topping the CD3+CD56-NKG2C+ fraction as well were these clonotypes, in a handful of donors.

The sequencing sample was made of blood T cells: a sorted CD56 or NKG2C T cell subset, CD4+ or CD8+ T cells, or bulk PBMC T cells (not recorded which). The receptor was derived from a man between 18 and 35 years old in good health.

CDR3 amino acids: CASSLEGGRWNEQFF. The chain employs TRBV5-5 and TRBJ2-1; TCRdb names TRBD2, which stays unverified in the absence of DNA. Germline lookup yields CDR1 SGHKS and CDR2 YYEKEE (reference sequence). This CDR3 is 15 amino acids long.